This T cell receptor beta chain stems from a study of shared clonotypes between healthy human individuals. Each subset's genomic DNA was split evenly across several immunoSEQ plates. TCRdb keeps only in-frame clones here, not all; method: immunoSEQ multiplex PCR. The sample carries 2.5 million or so clones, more than 90% recorded once. General study findings and limits: Having only a few donors restricted how much genetic and exposure-history diversity was captured.

About this clone: Its target is not known. Other nucleotide sequences from this sample produce the same CDR3.

The CDR3 consists of 12 residues. Trimming took 4 bases from V and 1 from J, leaving 7 bases between them. Germline CDR1 is GTSNPN and CDR2 is SVGIG (reference sequence). Healthy adults negative for HIV, lacking recent acute infections or vaccinations, served as donors. Everyone who donated was a Caucasian adult who lived in Nashville, Tennessee. Sequenced input: naive CD4+ T cells sorted from blood. The subset here: CD45RA+ positively selected. The chain has TRBV30 and TRBJ2-5, with D tentatively TRBD2 (5 bases). The origin of this receptor is a young man in good health. The CDR3 nucleotides read TGTGCCTGGAACAGCGGCCAAGAGACCCAGTACTTC. Translation: CAWNSGQETQYF.